A single TCR beta chain is shown here with its context. The antigen is undetermined. Some clones are missing from TCRdb's copy, which holds only in-frame ones; the method was immunoSEQ multiplex PCR. The profile covers around 170,000 clones, with 85% appearing a single time and 15% to 20% taken by the ten largest. Donors were drawn from the roughly 110-subject validation cohort, separate from the approximately 700-subject first cohort. CDR3 length: 14 amino acids. Germline loops: CDR1 MNHEY, CDR2 SVGAGI. Trimming pared 7 bases from V and 6 bases from J, leaving 16 bases between. This entry belongs to a study of cytomegalovirus exposure and HLA in healthy donors. Findings and limits, study-wide: According to reports, the classifier identified cytomegalovirus status with high specificity and sensitivity. According to the study, around 160 TCR beta chains were cytomegalovirus-associated. In vitro experiments confirmed that three CMV-associated chains were specific for CMV antigens.

Source material: PBMCs. The sequence came from a young man in good health and CMV-seropositive. The chain recombines TRBV6-5 with TRBJ2-1; the D gene is possibly TRBD1 (6 bases). The chain's CDR3 is CASTTGTLSNEQFF. The CDR3 DNA follows: TGTGCCAGCACCACCGGGACACTGTCCAATGAGCAGTTCTTC.